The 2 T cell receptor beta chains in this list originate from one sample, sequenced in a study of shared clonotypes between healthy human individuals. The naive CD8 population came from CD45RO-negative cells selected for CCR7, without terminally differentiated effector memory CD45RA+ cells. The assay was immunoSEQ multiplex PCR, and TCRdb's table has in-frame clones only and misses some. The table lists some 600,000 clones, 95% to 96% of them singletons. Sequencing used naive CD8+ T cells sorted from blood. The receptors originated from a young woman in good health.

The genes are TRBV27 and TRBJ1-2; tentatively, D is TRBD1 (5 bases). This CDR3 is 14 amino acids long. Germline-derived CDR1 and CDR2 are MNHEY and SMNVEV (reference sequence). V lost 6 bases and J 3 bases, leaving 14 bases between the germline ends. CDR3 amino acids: CASSPGDYYYGYTF. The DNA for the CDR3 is TGTGCCAGCAGCCCGGGGGATTACTACTATGGCTACACCTTC.

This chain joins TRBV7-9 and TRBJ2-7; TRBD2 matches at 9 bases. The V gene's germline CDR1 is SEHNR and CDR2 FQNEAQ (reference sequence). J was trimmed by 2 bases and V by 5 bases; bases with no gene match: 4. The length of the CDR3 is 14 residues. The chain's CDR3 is CASSPSGVTYEQYF. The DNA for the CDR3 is TGTGCCAGCAGCCCTAGCGGGGTCACCTACGAGCAGTACTTC.